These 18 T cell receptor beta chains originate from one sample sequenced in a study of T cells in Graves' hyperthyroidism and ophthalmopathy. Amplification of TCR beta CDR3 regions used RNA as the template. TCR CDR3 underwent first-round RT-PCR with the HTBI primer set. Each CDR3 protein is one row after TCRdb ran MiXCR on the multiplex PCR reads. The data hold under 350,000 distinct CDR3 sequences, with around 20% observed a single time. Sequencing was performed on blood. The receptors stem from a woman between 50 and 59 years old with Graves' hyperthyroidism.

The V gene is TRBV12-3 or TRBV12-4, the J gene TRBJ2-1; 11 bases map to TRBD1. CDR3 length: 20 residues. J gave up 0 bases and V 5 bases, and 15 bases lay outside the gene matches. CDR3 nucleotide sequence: TGTGCCAGCAGTCCCGGGACAGGGGGTAAGGCGGCCAGCTCCTACAATGAGCAGTTCTTC. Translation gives CASSPGTGGKAASSYNEQFF.

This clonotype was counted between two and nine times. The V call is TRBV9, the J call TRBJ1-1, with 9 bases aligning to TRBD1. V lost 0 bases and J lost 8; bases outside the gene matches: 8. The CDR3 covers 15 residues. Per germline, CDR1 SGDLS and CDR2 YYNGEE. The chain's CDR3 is CASSVVDRGYTEAFF. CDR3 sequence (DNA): TGTGCCAGCAGCGTAGTTGACAGGGGGTATACAGAAGCTTTCTTT.

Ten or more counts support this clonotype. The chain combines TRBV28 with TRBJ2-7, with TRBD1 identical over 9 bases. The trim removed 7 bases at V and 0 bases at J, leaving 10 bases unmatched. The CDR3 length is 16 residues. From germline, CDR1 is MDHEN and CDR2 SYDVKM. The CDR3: CASKRYGTGTSYEQYF. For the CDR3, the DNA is TGTGCCAGCAAGAGGTACGGGACAGGGACCTCCTACGAGCAGTACTTC.

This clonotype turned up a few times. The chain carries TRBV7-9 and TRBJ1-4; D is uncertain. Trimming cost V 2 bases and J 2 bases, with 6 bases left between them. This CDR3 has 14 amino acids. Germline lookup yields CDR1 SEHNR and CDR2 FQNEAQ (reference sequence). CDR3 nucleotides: TGTGCCAGCAGCTTACGTCAGACTAATGAAAAACTGTTTTTT. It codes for CASSLRQTNEKLFF.

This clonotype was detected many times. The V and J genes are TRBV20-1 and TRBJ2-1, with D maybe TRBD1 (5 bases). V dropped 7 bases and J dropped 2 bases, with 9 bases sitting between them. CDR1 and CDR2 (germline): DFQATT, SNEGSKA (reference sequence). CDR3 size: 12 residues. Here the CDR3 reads CSGGRAYNEQFF. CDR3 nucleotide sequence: TGCAGTGGGGGCAGAGCCTACAATGAGCAGTTCTTC.

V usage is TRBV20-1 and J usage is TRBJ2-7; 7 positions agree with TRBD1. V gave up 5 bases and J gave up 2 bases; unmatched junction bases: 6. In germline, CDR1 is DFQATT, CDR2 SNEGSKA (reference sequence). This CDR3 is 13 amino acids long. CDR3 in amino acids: CSAPQGSAYEQYF. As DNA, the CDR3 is TGCAGTGCTCCACAGGGGTCGGCCTACGAGCAGTACTTC.

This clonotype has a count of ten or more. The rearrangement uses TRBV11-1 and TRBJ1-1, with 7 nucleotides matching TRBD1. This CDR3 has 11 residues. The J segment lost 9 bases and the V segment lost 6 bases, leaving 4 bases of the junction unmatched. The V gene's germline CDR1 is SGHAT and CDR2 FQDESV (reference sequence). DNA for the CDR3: TGTGCCAGCAGGGGACAGATACAAGCTTTCTTT. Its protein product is CASRGQIQAFF.

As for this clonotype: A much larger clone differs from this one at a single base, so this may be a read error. In nucleotides, the CDR3 is TGCAGCGTTGCTCCCAGCAGGACGTCTAAAGAGACCCAGTACTTC. Protein sequence: CSVAPSRTSKETQYF. V and J are TRBV29-1 and TRBJ2-5; D uncertain. CDR3 length equals 15 residues. V gave up 4 bases and J gave up 3 bases, with 18 bases separating them. From germline, CDR1 is SQVTM and CDR2 ANQGSEA.

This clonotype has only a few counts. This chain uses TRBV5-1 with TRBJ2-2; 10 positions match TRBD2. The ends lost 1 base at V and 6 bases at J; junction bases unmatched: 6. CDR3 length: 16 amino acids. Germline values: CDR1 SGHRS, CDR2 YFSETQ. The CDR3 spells CASSLLSSGGAGELFF. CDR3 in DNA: TGCGCCAGCAGCTTGCTTTCTAGCGGGGGCGCCGGGGAGCTGTTTTTT.

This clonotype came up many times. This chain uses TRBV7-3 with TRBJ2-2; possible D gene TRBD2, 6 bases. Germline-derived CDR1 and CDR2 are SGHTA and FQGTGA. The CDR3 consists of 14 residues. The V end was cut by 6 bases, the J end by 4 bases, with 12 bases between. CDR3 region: CASRTRAGTGELFF. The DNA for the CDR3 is TGTGCCAGCAGGACTCGAGCGGGCACCGGGGAGCTGTTTTTT.

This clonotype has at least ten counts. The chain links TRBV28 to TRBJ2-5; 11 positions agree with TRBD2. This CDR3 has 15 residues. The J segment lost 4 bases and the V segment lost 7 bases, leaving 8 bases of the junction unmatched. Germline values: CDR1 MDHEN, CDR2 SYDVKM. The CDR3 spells CASIRSGTSGETQYF. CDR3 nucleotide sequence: TGTGCCAGCATTCGGTCCGGGACTAGCGGAGAGACCCAGTACTTC.

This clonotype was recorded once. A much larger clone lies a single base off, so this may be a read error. CDR3 bases: TGTGCCCGGAGTTTCCGTCAGACCCACATTTTCTCCTACGAGCAGTACTTC. Protein sequence: CARSFRQTHIFSYEQYF. V usage is TRBV30 and J usage is TRBJ2-7; D unresolved. The CDR3 extends over 17 amino acids. CDR1 is GTSNPN, CDR2 SVGIG, per germline (reference sequence).

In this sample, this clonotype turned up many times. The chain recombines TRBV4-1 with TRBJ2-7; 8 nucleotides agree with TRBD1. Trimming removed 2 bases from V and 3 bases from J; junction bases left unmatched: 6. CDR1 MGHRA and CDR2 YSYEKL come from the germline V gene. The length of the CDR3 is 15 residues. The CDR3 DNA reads TGCGCCAGCAGCCAAACCGGGACAGGCTACTACGAGCAGTACTTC. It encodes CASSQTGTGYYEQYF.

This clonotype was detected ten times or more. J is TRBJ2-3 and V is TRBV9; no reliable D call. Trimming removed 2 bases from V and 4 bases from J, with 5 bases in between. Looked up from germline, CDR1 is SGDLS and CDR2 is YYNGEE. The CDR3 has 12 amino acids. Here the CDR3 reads CASSVGADTQYF. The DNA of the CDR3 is TGTGCCAGCAGCGTCGGAGCAGATACGCAGTATTTT.

The CDR3 reads CASSPGQAGEKLFF. CDR3 DNA sequence: TGTGCCAGCAGCCCGGGACAGGCTGGTGAAAAACTGTTTTTT. The chain uses TRBV7-9 and TRBJ1-4; 8 bases line up with TRBD1. Germline V CDR1 and CDR2: SEHNR, FQNEAQ (reference sequence). The CDR3 sequence is 14 residues long. Germline trimming cut 5 bases from V and 7 bases from J; bases unmatched to any gene: 6.

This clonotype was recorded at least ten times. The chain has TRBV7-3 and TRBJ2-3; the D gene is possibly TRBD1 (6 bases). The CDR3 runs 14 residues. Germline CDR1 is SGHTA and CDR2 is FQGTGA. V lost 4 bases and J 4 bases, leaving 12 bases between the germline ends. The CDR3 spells CASSSQGTSDTQYF. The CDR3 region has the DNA TGTGCCAGCAGCTCCCAGGGGACCTCAGATACGCAGTATTTT.

This CDR3 reads CASSIVQNTGELFF. Here the CDR3 DNA reads TGTGCCAGTAGTATCGTCCAGAACACCGGGGAGCTGTTTTTT. J is TRBJ2-2 and V is TRBV19; no firm D call. Germline V lookup: CDR1 LNHDA, CDR2 SQIVND (reference sequence). Trimming pared 3 bases from V and 1 base from J, leaving 6 bases between. This CDR3 comprises 14 residues.

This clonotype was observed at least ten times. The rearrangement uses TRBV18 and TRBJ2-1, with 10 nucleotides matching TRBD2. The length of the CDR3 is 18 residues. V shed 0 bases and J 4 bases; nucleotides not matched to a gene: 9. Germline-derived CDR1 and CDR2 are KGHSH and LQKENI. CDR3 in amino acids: CASSPPSPPGLAYNEQFF. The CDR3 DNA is TGTGCCAGCTCACCACCGTCCCCCCCGGGACTAGCGTACAATGAGCAGTTCTTC.